Below are 18 T cell receptor beta chains sequenced from a single sample in a study of chemoradiotherapy in HPV16-positive cancers. Sequencing used immunoSEQ multiplex PCR; TCRdb keeps in-frame clones, though not all of them. There are some 9,700 clones in the sample; around 73% occur only once, and 9% to 10% lies in the top ten. The material was obtained from a patient who underwent chemoradiotherapy. Receptors originate from a human donor with HPV-associated anogenital cancer.

In its sample, this clone was seen once. The chain has TRBV5-8 and TRBJ1-5; D is uncertain. V lost 4 bases to trimming and J lost 6 bases, with 8 bases between them. Germline CDR1 reads SGHTS; CDR2 reads YDEGEE. The CDR3 is made up of 12 amino acids. This CDR3 reads CASSVLAQPQHF. The DNA of the CDR3 is TGTGCCAGCAGCGTTTTGGCTCAGCCCCAGCATTTT.

V gene TRBV10-3 combines with J gene TRBJ1-3, with TRBD1 as a possible D gene (5 bases). The V end lost 9 bases, the J end lost 0 bases, and 18 bases lay between the germline ends. The CDR3 loop spans 16 amino acids. Germline CDR1 is ENHRY and CDR2 is SYGVKD. The CDR3 loop reads CAIAAGTASSGNTIYF. The CDR3 DNA sequence: TGTGCCATTGCTGCTGGGACCGCAAGCTCTGGAAACACCATATATTTT.

The chain combines TRBV28 with TRBJ2-1; 9 positions match TRBD2. Germline values: CDR1 MDHEN, CDR2 SYDVKM. The CDR3 spans 15 residues. V lost 6 bases, J lost 0 bases, and 3 bases stayed unmatched. The chain's CDR3 is CASSLAGSSYNEQFF. In DNA, the CDR3 is TGTGCCAGCAGCCTAGCGGGGAGCTCCTACAATGAGCAGTTCTTC.

The sample holds one count of this clone. The chain uses TRBV6-5 and TRBJ1-2; a weak D match, TRBD1 (6 bases). Per germline, CDR1 MNHEY and CDR2 SVGAGI. V was trimmed by 6 bases and J by 4 bases, leaving 15 bases between them. CDR3 length equals 14 residues. The CDR3 nucleotides read TGTGCCAGCAGGGAACAGGGCTTCGGCTATGGCTACACCTTC. Its translation is CASREQGFGYGYTF.

This clone occurred a few times. V gene TRBV9 combines with J gene TRBJ1-2; D is undetermined. The CDR3 has 13 amino acids. Trimming stripped 0 bases from V and 4 bases from J, with 7 bases between. The germline V gene encodes CDR1 SGDLS and CDR2 YYNGEE. CDR3 sequence reads: CASSVEDLYGYTF. The CDR3 DNA is TGTGCCAGCAGCGTAGAGGACCTCTATGGCTACACCTTC.

The rearrangement uses TRBV5-1 and TRBJ2-3; no clear D. Germline lookup yields CDR1 SGHRS and CDR2 YFSETQ. The CDR3 loop spans 15 amino acids. The V and J ends lost 0 bases and 3 bases respectively, with 11 bases between them. As DNA, the CDR3 is TGCGCCAGCAGCTTGGAGGGCCGTCGGACAGATACGCAGTATTTT. It encodes CASSLEGRRTDTQYF. Complete variable domain (other parts from reference TRBV5-1 and TRBJ2-3): KAGVTQTPRYLIKTRGQQVTLSCSPISGHRSVSWYQQTPGQGLQFLFEYFSETQRNKGNFPGRFSGRQFSNSRSEMNVSTLELGDSALYLCASSLEGRRTDTQYFGPGTRLTVL.

V gene TRBV7-2 combines with J gene TRBJ2-5; possibly TRBD2 for D (5 bases). Between the trimmed V and J ends, which lost 1 base and 11 bases, there was a span of 11 bases. The CDR3 extends over 12 amino acids. Per germline, CDR1 SGHTA and CDR2 FQGNSA. CDR3 sequence: CASSLDRTGQYF. DNA for the CDR3: TGTGCCAGCAGCTTAGACCGTACGGGGCAGTACTTC.

This rearrangement joins TRBV7-9 to TRBJ1-1; tentative D call: TRBD1 (5 bases). Trimming removed 3 bases at V and 6 bases at J, with 14 bases between. This CDR3 has 14 amino acids. Looked up from germline, CDR1 is SEHNR and CDR2 is FQNEAQ (reference sequence). The CDR3 sequence: CASSLGGRGAEAFF. The CDR3 nucleotides read TGTGCCAGCAGCTTGGGGGGGAGAGGAGCTGAAGCTTTCTTT.

The chain couples TRBV30 to TRBJ2-1; D gene ambiguous. The V end was cut by 4 bases, the J end by 0 bases, with 10 bases between. Germline CDR1 is GTSNPN and CDR2 is SVGIG (reference sequence). The CDR3 sequence is 14 residues long. The CDR3 DNA reads TGTGCCTGGACTCGGAGTAGCTCCTACAATGAGCAGTTCTTC. This gives the protein CAWTRSSSYNEQFF. Using reference TRBV30 and TRBJ2-1 for the parts outside the CDR3, the full variable domain is SQTIHQWPATLVQPVGSPLSLECTVEGTSNPNLYWYRQAAGRGLQLLFYSVGIGQISSEVPQNLSASRPQDRQFILSSKKLLLSDSGFYLCAWTRSSSYNEQFFGPGTRLTVL.

The chain has TRBV5-1 and TRBJ2-1, with 8 bases identical to TRBD1. The V segment lost 0 bases and the J segment 5 bases; nucleotides outside the gene matches: 4. CDR3 length equals 15 residues. Germline V lookup: CDR1 SGHRS, CDR2 YFSETQ. CDR3: CASSLAGTGHNEQFF. CDR3 in DNA: TGCGCCAGCAGCTTGGCCGGGACAGGACACAATGAGCAGTTCTTC. The complete variable domain, with remaining parts taken from reference TRBV5-1 and TRBJ2-1, reads KAGVTQTPRYLIKTRGQQVTLSCSPISGHRSVSWYQQTPGQGLQFLFEYFSETQRNKGNFPGRFSGRQFSNSRSEMNVSTLELGDSALYLCASSLAGTGHNEQFFGPGTRLTVL.

This rearrangement joins TRBV5-1 to TRBJ2-7; 8 bases map to TRBD1. The V segment lost 4 bases and the J segment 2 bases; nucleotides outside the gene matches: 8. CDR3 length equals 15 residues. The germline gives CDR1 SGHRS, CDR2 YFSETQ. CDR3 residues: CASSRLGQGTYEQYF. The CDR3 nucleotides read TGCGCCAGCAGCCGTCTAGGACAGGGAACCTACGAGCAGTACTTC.

The chain has TRBV5-6 and TRBJ1-1; tentatively, D is TRBD1 (5 bases). The CDR3 totals 13 residues. Germline V gene data show CDR1 as SGHDT and CDR2 as YYEEEE. The V end was cut by 0 bases, the J end by 11 bases, with 14 bases between. Here the CDR3 reads CASSLGVAGRAFF. The CDR3 nucleotides read TGTGCCAGCAGCTTGGGAGTAGCAGGGCGGGCTTTCTTT.

This rearrangement joins TRBV2 to TRBJ2-1; 9 nucleotides match TRBD1. The CDR3 length is 14 residues. Germline V gene sequence: CDR1 SNHLY, CDR2 FYNNEI. V gave up 7 bases and J gave up 7 bases; unmatched junction bases: 8. The CDR3 DNA is TGTGCCAGCATGGAGTGGACAGGGGTGAATGAGCAGTTCTTC. Its translation: CASMEWTGVNEQFF.

The chain links TRBV2 to TRBJ2-7; TRBD2 matches at 9 bases. J was trimmed by 2 bases and V by 8 bases; bases with no gene match: 10. This CDR3 is built from 15 residues. Looked up from germline, CDR1 is SNHLY and CDR2 is FYNNEI. CDR3 loop: CASHPGRGGAYEQYF. CDR3 nucleotides: TGTGCCAGCCACCCCGGGCGGGGGGGGGCCTACGAGCAGTACTTC.

In its sample, this clone was seen once. The gene calls are TRBV10-3 and TRBJ1-5; 8 positions match TRBD1. Trimming cost V 10 bases and J 3 bases; bases outside gene matches: 8. This CDR3 is 14 amino acids long. Germline assignment: CDR1 ENHRY and CDR2 SYGVKD. The CDR3 nucleotides read TGTGCCACAGAGACAGGGGATAACAATCAGCCCCAGCATTTT. It specifies CATETGDNNQPQHF.

This clone was observed a few times. The chain joins TRBV18 to TRBJ1-5, with D unresolved. V gave up 2 bases and J gave up 3 bases, with 8 bases separating them. The CDR3 length is 14 residues. Germline values: CDR1 KGHSH, CDR2 LQKENI. This CDR3 is CASSPTSDNQPQHF. The CDR3 nucleotides are TGTGCCAGCTCACCAACGTCAGACAATCAGCCCCAGCATTTT.

The genes are TRBV7-2 and TRBJ1-5; D not resolved. The V gene lost 5 bases and the J gene lost 7 bases, with 12 bases spanning the gap. This CDR3 has 13 residues. Germline V gives CDR1 SGHTA, CDR2 FQGNSA. Written as DNA, the CDR3 is TGTGCCAGCAGCGTGGGCACAAGGCAGCCCCAGCATTTT. Translating it yields CASSVGTRQPQHF.

The chain combines TRBV6-1 with TRBJ2-2; D gene ambiguous. Germline lookup yields CDR1 MNHNS and CDR2 SASEGT. Trimming cost V 7 bases and J 5 bases, with 8 bases left between them. CDR3 size: 12 residues. CDR3 bases: TGTGCCAGCATAGACTTAACCGGGGAGCTGTTTTTT. It codes for CASIDLTGELFF.